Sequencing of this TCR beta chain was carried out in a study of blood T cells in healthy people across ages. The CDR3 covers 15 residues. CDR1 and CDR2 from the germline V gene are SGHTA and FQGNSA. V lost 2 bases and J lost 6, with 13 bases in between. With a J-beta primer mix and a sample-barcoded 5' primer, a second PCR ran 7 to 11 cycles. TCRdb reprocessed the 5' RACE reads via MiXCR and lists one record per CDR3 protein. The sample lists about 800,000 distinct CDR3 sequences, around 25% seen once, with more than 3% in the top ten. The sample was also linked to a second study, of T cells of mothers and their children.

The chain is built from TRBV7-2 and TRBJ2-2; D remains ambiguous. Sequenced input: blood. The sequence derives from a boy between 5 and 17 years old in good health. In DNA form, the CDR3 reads TGTGCCAGCAGCTTACTGCGCTTAGAGGCCGGGGAGCTGTTTTTT. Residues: CASSLLRLEAGELFF.